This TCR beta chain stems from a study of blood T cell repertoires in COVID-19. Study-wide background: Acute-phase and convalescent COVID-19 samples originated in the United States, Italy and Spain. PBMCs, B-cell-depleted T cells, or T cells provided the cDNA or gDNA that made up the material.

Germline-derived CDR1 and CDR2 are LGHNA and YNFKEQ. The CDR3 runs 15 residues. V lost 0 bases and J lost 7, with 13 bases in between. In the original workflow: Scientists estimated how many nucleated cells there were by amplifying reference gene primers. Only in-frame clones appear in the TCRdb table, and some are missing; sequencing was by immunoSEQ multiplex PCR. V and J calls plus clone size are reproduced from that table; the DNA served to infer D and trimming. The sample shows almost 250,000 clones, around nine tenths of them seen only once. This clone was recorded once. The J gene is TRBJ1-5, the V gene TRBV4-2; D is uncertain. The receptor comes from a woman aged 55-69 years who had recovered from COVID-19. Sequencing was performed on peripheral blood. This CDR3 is CASSQEGRGGQPQHF. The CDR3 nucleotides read TGTGCCAGCAGCCAAGAAGGCCGAGGCGGCCAGCCCCAGCATTTT.